A single sample is the source of the 3 T cell receptor beta chains below, sequenced in a study of T cell responses to AZD1222 COVID-19 vaccine. Clones were sequenced by immunoSEQ multiplex PCR, and TCRdb holds only the in-frame ones, with some missing. The table has approximately 120,000 clones, roughly 90% seen once. This material consisted of peripheral blood, taken on day 0 of AZD1222 vaccination. Source of these receptors: an adult in good health.

This clone was picked up one time. The rearrangement joins TRBV6-5 to TRBJ2-5; D possibly matches TRBD1 or TRBD2 (5 bases each). The CDR3 loop spans 15 amino acids. Germline-derived CDR1 and CDR2 are MNHEY and SVGAGI. V was pared by 6 bases and J by 0 bases, with 14 bases between. The CDR3 nucleotides are TGTGCCAGCAGCGTGAGGGGAATGAACCAAGAGACCCAGTACTTC. This encodes CASSVRGMNQETQYF.

The rearrangement joins TRBV28 to TRBJ2-7, with D possibly being TRBD1 (5 bases). V lost 2 bases, J lost 4 bases, and 12 bases lay in between. CDR3 length: 14 amino acids. Germline-derived CDR1 and CDR2 are MDHEN and SYDVKM. The CDR3 protein is CASSLARDYYEQYF. The CDR3 nucleotides read TGTGCCAGCAGTTTAGCCAGGGATTATTACGAGCAGTACTTC.

The gene calls are TRBV19 and TRBJ2-1, with D perhaps TRBD2 (7 bases). Germline CDR1 and CDR2: LNHDA and SQIVND (reference sequence). V lost 3 bases and J 5 bases, leaving 23 bases between the germline ends. The length of the CDR3 is 18 residues. The CDR3 sequence is CASSMTYRGARGDNEQFF. Written as DNA, the CDR3 is TGTGCCAGTAGTATGACTTATCGGGGGGCACGAGGGGACAATGAGCAGTTCTTC.